This TCR beta chain was captured in a study of human T cells and chemical hapten exposure. The germline gives CDR1 SQVTM, CDR2 ANQGSEA. The CDR3 sequence is 13 residues long. Trimming took off 4 bases at V and 5 bases at J, with 11 bases between the two ends. Time point denoted: patch test 3, about 24 weeks after DPC sensitization. Treatment reported: therapeutic diphenylcyclopropenone sensitization with weekly scalp DPC. The study drew its donors from alopecia patients who were 18 to 70 years old and suitable for DPC. TCRdb itself ran the RACE reads through MiXCR, one entry per CDR3 protein. The profile covers just under 65,000 distinct CDR3 sequences, with approximately 11% appearing a single time and approximately 2% taken by the ten largest. The sample holds many counts of this clonotype.

Sample: whole blood, taken in connection with sensitization to the hapten diphenylcyclopropenone (DPC). The V call is TRBV29-1, the J call TRBJ2-2; no clear D. The TCR comes from a woman between 25 and 40 years old with alopecia areata. Some clones in this sample may be carry-over from other donors' samples. The DNA of the CDR3 is TGCAGCGTTGTGGCAGAAGATACCGGGGAGCTGTTTTTT. It translates to CSVVAEDTGELFF.